The 3 T cell receptor beta chains below all came from one sample that was sequenced in a study of PD-1 blockade in classical Hodgkin lymphoma. The table came from immunoSEQ multiplex PCR; TCRdb's copy has only in-frame clones and leaves some out. The table includes 4,000 or so clones, about 91% detected once. Relapse after autologous stem cell transplantation occurred in every patient, and brentuximab vedotin exposure varied. Starting with thawed PBMCs, CD4+ T cells were purified by magnetic negative selection. The sequenced sample was CD4+ T cells from blood, obtained at baseline. The receptors originated from a human donor with classical Hodgkin lymphoma.

The chain employs TRBV6-1 and TRBJ1-2, with D unclear. V lost 0 bases and J 11 bases, leaving 10 bases between the germline ends. Germline loops: CDR1 MNHNS, CDR2 SASEGT. CDR3 length: 12 amino acids. This CDR3 is CASSEALGVYTF. The CDR3 DNA is TGTGCCAGCAGTGAAGCGCTCGGGGTTTACACCTTC.

The rearrangement links TRBV5-1 to TRBJ1-4; D uncertain. V was trimmed by 1 base and J by 2 bases, leaving 6 bases between them. There are 14 residues in the CDR3. Per germline, CDR1 SGHRS and CDR2 YFSETQ. For the CDR3, the DNA is TGCGCCAGCAGCTTGCTAGGTACTAATGAAAAACTGTTTTTT. Translating it yields CASSLLGTNEKLFF. Filled out from reference TRBV5-1 and TRBJ1-4, the complete variable domain reads KAGVTQTPRYLIKTRGQQVTLSCSPISGHRSVSWYQQTPGQGLQFLFEYFSETQRNKGNFPGRFSGRQFSNSRSEMNVSTLELGDSALYLCASSLLGTNEKLFFGSGTQLSVL.

This chain connects TRBV5-6 to TRBJ1-6; maybe TRBD1 (6 bases). Germline CDR1 is SGHDT and CDR2 is YYEEEE. The CDR3 consists of 16 residues. V was trimmed by 0 bases and J by 9 bases, leaving 16 bases between them. The CDR3, as DNA: TGTGCCAGCAGCTTGGCAGGGGCGCGCCGGGTTTCACCCCTCCACTTT. It encodes CASSLAGARRVSPLHF.